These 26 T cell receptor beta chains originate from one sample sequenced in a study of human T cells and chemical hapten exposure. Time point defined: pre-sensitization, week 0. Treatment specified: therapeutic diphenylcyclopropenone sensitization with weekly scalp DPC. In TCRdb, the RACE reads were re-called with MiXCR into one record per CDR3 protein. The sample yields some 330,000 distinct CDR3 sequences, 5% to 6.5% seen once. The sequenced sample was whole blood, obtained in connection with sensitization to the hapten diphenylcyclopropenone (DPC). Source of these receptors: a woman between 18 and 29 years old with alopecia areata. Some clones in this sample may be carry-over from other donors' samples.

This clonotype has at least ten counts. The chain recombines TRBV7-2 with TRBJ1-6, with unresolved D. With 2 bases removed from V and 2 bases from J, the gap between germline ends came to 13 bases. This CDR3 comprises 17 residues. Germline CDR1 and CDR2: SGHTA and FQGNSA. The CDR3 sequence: CASSLWERATYNSPLHF. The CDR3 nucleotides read TGTGCCAGCAGCTTATGGGAGAGGGCCACCTATAATTCACCCCTCCACTTT.

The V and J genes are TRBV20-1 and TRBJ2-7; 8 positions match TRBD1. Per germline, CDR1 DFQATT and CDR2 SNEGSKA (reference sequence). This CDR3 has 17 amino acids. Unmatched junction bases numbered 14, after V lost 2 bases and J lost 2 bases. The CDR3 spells CSARSKYRQGITYEQYF. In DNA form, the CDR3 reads TGCAGTGCTAGATCCAAGTACCGACAGGGGATTACCTACGAGCAGTACTTC.

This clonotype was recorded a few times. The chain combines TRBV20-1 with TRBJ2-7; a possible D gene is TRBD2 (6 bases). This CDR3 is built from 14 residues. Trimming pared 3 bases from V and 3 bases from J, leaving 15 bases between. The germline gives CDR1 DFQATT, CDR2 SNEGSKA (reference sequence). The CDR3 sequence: CSASPGGGSYEQYF. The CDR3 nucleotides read TGCAGTGCTAGTCCAGGAGGAGGGAGCTACGAGCAGTACTTC.

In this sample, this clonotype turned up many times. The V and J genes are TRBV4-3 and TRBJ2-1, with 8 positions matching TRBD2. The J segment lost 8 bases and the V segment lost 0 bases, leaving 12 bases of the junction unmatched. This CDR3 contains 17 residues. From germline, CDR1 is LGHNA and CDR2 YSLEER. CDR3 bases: TGCGCCAGCAGCCAAGATTTAGGGACTAGAGGGGCGTATGAGCAGTTCTTC. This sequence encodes CASSQDLGTRGAYEQFF.

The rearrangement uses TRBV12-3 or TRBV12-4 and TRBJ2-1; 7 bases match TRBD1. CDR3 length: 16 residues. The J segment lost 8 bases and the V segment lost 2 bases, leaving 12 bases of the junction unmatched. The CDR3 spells CASSLSQGSTLDEQFF. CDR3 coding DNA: TGTGCCAGCAGTTTATCACAGGGGAGTACATTGGATGAGCAGTTCTTC.

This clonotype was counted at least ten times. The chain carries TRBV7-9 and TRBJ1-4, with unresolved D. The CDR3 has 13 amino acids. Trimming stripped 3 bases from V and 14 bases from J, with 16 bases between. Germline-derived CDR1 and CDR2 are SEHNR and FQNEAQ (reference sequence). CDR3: CASSLSDLQPLFF. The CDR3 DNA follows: TGTGCCAGCAGCTTGTCGGACTTACAGCCGCTGTTTTTT.

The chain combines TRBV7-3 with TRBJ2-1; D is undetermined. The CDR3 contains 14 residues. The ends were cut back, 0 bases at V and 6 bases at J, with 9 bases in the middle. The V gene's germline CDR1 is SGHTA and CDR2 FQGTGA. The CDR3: CASSLTRLGNEQFF. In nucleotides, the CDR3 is TGTGCCAGCAGCTTAACGCGGCTAGGCAATGAGCAGTTCTTC.

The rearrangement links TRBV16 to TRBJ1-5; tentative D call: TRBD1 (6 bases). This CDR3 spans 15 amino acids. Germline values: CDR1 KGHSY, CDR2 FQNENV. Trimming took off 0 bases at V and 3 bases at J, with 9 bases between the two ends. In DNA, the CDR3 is TGTGCCAGCAGCCAATCGCAGGGGCCCAATCAGCCCCAGCATTTT. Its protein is CASSQSQGPNQPQHF.

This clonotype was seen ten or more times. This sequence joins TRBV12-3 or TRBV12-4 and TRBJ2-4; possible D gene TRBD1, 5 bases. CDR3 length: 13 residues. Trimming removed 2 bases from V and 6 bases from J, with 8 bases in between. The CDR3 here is CASSLRDRNIQYF. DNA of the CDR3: TGTGCCAGCAGTTTAAGAGACAGAAACATTCAGTACTTC.

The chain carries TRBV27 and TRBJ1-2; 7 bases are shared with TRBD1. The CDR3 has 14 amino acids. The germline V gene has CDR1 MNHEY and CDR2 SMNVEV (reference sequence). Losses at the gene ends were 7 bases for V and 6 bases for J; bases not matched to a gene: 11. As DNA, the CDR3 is TGTGCCAGCAATCGGATCGACAGGGCGAATGGCTACACCTTC. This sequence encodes CASNRIDRANGYTF.

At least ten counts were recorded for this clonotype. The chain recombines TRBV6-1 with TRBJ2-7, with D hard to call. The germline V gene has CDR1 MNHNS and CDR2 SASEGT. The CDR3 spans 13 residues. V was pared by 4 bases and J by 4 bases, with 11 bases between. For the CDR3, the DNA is TGTGCCAGCAGTGTCGAGCCTATTTACGAGCAGTACTTC. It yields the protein CASSVEPIYEQYF.

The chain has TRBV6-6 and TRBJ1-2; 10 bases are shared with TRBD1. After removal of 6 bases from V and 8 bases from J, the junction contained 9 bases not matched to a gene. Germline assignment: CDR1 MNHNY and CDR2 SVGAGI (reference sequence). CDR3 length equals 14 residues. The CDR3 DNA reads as TGTGCCAGCAGCGGGGGACAGGGGCTCAGGGGCTACACCTTC. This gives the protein CASSGGQGLRGYTF.

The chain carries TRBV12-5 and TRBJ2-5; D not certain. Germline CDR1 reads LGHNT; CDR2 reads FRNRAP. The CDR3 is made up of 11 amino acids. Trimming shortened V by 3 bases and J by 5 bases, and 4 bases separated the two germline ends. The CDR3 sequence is CASGFRETQYF. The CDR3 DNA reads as TGTGCTAGTGGTTTCCGGGAGACCCAGTACTTC.

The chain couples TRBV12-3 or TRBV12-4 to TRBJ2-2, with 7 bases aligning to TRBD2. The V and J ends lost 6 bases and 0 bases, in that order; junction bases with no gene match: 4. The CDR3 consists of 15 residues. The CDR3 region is CASSRLAANTGELFF. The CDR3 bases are TGTGCCAGCAGCCGCCTAGCGGCGAACACCGGGGAGCTGTTTTTT.

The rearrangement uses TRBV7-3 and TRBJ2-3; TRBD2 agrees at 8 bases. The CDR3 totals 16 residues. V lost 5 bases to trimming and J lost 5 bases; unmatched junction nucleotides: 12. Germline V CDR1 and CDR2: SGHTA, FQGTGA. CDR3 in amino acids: CASSPRGLVQGDTQYF. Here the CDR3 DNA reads TGTGCCAGCAGCCCCAGGGGACTAGTTCAGGGAGATACGCAGTATTTT. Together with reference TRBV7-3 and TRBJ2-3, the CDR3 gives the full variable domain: GAGVSQTPSNKVTEKGKYVELRCDPISGHTALYWYRQSLGQGPEFLIYFQGTGAADDSGLPNDRFFAVRPEGSVSTLKIQRTERGDSAVYLCASSPRGLVQGDTQYFGPGTRLTVL.

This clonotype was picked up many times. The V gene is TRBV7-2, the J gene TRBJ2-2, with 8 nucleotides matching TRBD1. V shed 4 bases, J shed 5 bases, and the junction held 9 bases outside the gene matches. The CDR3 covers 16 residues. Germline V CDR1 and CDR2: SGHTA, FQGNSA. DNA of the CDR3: TGTGCCAGCAGCTCGGTGGGGACAGGAGTGACCGGGGAGCTGTTTTTT. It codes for CASSSVGTGVTGELFF.

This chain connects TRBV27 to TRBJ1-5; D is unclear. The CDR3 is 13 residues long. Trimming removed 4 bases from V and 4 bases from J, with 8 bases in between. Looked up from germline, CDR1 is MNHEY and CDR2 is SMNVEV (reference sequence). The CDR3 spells CASSWVVNQPQHF. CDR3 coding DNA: TGTGCCAGCAGTTGGGTAGTTAATCAGCCCCAGCATTTT.

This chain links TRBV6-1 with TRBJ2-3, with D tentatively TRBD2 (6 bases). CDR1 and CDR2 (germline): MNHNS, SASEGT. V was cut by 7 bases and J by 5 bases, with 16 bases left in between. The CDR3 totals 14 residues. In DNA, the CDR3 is TGTGCCAGCAAAGGAGGGCCGGGCGGAGATACGCAGTATTTT. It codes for CASKGGPGGDTQYF.

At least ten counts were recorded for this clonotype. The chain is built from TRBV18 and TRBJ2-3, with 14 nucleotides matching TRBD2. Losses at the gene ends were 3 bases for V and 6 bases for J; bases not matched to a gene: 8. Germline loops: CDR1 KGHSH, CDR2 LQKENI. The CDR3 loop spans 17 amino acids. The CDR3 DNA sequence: TGTGCCAGCTCACCTCCCGGGACTAGCGGGGGAGGCGATACGCAGTATTTT. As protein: CASSPPGTSGGGDTQYF.

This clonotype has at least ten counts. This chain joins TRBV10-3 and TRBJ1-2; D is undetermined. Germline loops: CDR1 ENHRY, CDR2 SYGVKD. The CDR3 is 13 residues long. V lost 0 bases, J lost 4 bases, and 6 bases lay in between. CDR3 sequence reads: CAISESEVYGYTF. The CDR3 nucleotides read TGTGCCATCAGTGAGTCGGAGGTCTATGGCTACACCTTC.

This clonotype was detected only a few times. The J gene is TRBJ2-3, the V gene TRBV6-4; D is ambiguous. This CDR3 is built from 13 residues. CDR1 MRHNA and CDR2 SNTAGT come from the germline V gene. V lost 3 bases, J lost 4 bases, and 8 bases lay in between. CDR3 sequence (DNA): TGTGCCAGCAGTGATCAGGCGGCAGATACGCAGTATTTT. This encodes CASSDQAADTQYF.

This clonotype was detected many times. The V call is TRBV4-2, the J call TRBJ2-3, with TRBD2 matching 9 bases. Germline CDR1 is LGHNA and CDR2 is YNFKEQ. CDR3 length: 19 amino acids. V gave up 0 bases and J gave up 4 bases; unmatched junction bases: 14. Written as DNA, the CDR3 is TGTGCCAGCAGCCAAGATTCCCTATTAGGCGGGGGGGCGGCAGATACGCAGTATTTT. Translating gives CASSQDSLLGGGAADTQYF.

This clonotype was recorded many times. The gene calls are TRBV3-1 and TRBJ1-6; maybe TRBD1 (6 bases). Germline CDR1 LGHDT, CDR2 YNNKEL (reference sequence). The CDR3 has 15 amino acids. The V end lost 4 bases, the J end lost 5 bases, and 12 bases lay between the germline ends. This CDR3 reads CASSREGGNNSPLHF. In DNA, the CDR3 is TGTGCCAGCAGCCGAGAGGGGGGTAATAATTCACCCCTCCACTTT.

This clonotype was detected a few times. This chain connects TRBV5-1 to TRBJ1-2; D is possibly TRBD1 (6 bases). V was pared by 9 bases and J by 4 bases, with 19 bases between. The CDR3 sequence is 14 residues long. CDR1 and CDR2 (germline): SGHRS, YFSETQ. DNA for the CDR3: TGCGCCACCAAAGAGAGGGGGGCACGCTATGGCTACACCTTC. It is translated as CATKERGARYGYTF.

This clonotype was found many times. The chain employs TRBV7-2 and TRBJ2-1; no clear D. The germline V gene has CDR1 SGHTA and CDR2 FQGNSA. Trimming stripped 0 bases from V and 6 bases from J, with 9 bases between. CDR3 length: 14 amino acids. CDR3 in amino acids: CASSLAQSSNEQFF. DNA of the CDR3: TGTGCCAGCAGCTTAGCTCAGTCGAGCAATGAGCAGTTCTTC. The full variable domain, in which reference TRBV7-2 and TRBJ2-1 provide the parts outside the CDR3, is GAGVSQSPSNKVTEKGKDVELRCDPISGHTALYWYRQSLGQGLEFLIYFQGNSAPDKSGLPSDRFSAERTGGSVSTLTIQRTQQEDSAVYLCASSLAQSSNEQFFGPGTRLTVL.

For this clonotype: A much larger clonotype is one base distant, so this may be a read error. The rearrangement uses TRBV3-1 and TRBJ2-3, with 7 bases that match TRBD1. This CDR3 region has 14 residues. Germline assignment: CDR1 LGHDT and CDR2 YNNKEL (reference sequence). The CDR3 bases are TGTGCCAGCAGCCTCCGAGGGGGCCCAGATTCGCAGTATTTT. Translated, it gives CASSLRGGPDSQYF.